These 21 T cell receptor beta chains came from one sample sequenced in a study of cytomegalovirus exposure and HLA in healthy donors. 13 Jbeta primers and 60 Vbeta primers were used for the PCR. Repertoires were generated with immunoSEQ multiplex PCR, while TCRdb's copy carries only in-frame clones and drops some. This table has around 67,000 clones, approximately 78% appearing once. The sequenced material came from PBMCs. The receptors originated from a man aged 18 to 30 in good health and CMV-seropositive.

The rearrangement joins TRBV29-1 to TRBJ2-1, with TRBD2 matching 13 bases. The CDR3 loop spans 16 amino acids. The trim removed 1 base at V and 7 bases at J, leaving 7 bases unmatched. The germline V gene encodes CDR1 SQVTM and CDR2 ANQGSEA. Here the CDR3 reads CSVEGWTSGSKNEQFF. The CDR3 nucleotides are TGCAGCGTTGAAGGGTGGACTAGCGGGAGTAAGAATGAGCAGTTCTTC.

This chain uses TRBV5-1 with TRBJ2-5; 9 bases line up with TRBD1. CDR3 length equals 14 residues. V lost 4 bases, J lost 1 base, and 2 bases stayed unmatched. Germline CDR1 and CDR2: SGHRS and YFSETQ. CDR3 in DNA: TGCGCCAGCAGCGAGGGACAGGGCCAAGAGACCCAGTACTTC. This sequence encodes CASSEGQGQETQYF.

CDR3 amino acids: CASKQDRTGDLGEAFF. Here the CDR3 DNA reads TGTGCCAGCAAACAAGATCGGACAGGGGATTTGGGTGAAGCTTTCTTT. V gene TRBV2 combines with J gene TRBJ1-1; 9 nucleotides agree with TRBD1. The length of the CDR3 is 16 residues. V lost 7 bases, J lost 7 bases, and 16 bases stayed unmatched. Germline V gene data show CDR1 as SNHLY and CDR2 as FYNNEI.

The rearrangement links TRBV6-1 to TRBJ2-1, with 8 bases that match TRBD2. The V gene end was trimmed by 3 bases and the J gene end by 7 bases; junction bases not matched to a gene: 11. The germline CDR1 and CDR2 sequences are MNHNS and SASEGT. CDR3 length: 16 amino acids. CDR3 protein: CASSDQTGGLGNEQFF. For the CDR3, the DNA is TGTGCCAGCAGTGACCAAACGGGGGGGCTGGGGAATGAGCAGTTCTTC.

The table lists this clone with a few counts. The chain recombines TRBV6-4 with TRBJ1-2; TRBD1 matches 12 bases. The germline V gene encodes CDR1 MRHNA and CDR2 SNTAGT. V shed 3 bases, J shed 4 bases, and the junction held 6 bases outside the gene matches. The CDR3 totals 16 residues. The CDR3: CASSEDPGQGAYGYTF. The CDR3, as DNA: TGTGCCAGCAGTGAAGATCCGGGACAGGGGGCCTATGGCTACACCTTC.

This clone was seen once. The CDR3, as DNA: TGTGCCAGCAGCTCCGGGTCGAACACCGGGGAGCTGTTTTTT. This gives the protein CASSSGSNTGELFF. V is TRBV11-2 and J is TRBJ2-2; no definite D call. The CDR3 is 14 amino acids. The V gene lost 4 bases and the J gene lost 0 bases, with 6 bases spanning the gap. The V gene's germline CDR1 is SGHAT and CDR2 FQNNGV.

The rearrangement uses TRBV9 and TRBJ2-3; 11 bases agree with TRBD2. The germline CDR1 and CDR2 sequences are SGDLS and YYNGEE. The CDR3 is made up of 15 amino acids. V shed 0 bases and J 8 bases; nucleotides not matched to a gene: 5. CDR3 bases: TGTGCCAGCAGCGTAGAGCTAGCGGGGGGAGGTACGCAGTATTTT. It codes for CASSVELAGGGTQYF.

This chain's CDR3 is CASSPGTGTGTQYF. CDR3 DNA sequence: TGTGCCAGCAGTCCTGGGACAGGGACGGGGACCCAGTACTTC. V gene TRBV27 combines with J gene TRBJ2-5; 9 positions agree with TRBD1. The V segment lost 5 bases and the J segment 7 bases; nucleotides outside the gene matches: 8. The CDR3 has 14 amino acids. Per the germline V gene, CDR1 is MNHEY and CDR2 is SMNVEV (reference sequence).

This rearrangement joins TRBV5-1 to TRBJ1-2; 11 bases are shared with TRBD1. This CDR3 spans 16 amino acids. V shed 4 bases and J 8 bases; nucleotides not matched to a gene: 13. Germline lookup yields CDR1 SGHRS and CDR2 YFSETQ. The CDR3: CASSREGTGGQSGYTF. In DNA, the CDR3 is TGCGCCAGCAGCCGTGAAGGGACAGGGGGACAGAGCGGCTACACCTTC.

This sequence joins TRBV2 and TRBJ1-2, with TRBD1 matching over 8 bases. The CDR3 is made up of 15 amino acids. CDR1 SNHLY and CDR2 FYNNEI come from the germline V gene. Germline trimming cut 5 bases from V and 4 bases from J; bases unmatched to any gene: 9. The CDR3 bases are TGTGCCAGCAGTACAGGACAGGGAGGAACCTATGGCTACACCTTC. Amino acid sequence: CASSTGQGGTYGYTF.

The CDR3 DNA is TGTGCCATCAGTAGCTCGTCGGCGGGGAACACCGGGGAGCTGTTTTTT. This translates into CAISSSSAGNTGELFF. The chain employs TRBV10-3 and TRBJ2-2; D is perhaps TRBD2 (5 bases). With 5 bases removed from V and 1 base from J, the gap between germline ends came to 14 bases. This CDR3 spans 16 amino acids. Germline V gene sequence: CDR1 ENHRY, CDR2 SYGVKD.

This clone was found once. The CDR3 DNA reads as TGTGCCAGTAGGATTAAGACAGGGCAGGGAGGCTACACCTTC. Residues: CASRIKTGQGGYTF. The chain is built from TRBV19 and TRBJ1-2; 7 bases line up with TRBD1. The trim removed 6 bases at V and 8 bases at J, leaving 12 bases unmatched. The germline V gene encodes CDR1 LNHDA and CDR2 SQIVND (reference sequence). The CDR3 consists of 14 residues.

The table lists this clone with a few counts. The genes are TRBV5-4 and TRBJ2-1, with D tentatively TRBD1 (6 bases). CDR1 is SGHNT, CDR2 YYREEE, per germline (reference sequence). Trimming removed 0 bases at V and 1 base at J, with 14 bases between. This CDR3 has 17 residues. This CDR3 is CASSLEGVVASYNEQFF. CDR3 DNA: TGTGCCAGCAGCTTGGAGGGGGTGGTAGCGTCCTACAATGAGCAGTTCTTC.

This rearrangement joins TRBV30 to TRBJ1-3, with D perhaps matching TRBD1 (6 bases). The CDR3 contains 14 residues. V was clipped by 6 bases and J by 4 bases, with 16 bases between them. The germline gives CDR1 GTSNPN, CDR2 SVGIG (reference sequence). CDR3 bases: TGTGCCTGTTCCTACAGGGTGAGGGGAAACACCATATATTTT. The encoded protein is CACSYRVRGNTIYF.

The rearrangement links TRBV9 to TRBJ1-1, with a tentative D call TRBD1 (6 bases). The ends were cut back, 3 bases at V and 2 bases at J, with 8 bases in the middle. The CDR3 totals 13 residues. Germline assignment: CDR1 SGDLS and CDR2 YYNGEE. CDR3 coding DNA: TGTGCCAGCAGCGGGACAGTTAACACTGAAGCTTTCTTT. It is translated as CASSGTVNTEAFF.

This CDR3 is CASSVADNYGYTF. In DNA form, the CDR3 reads TGTGCCAGCAGCGTAGCAGATAACTATGGCTACACCTTC. V and J are TRBV9 and TRBJ1-2; D is undetermined. CDR3 length equals 13 residues. Germline loops: CDR1 SGDLS, CDR2 YYNGEE. Trimming left V 0 bases short and J 1 base short, with 4 bases between.

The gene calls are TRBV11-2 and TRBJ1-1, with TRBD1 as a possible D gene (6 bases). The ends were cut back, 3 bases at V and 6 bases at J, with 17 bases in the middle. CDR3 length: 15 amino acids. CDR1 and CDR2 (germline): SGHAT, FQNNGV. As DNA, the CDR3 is TGTGCCAGCAGCTTTCTGGCTGGCAGGGGTCCTGAAGCTTTCTTT. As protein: CASSFLAGRGPEAFF.

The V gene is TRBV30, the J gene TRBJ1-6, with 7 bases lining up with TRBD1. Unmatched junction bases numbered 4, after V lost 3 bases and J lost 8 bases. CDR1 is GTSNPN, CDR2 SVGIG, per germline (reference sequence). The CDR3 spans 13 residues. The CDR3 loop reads CAWRNDRDSPLHF. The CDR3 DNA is TGTGCCTGGAGGAATGACAGGGATTCACCCCTCCACTTT.

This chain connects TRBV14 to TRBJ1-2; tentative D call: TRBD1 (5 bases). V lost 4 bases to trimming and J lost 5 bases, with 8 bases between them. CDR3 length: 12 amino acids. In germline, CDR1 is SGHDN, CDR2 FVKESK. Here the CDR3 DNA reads TGTGCCAGCAGCCCGCAGGGTTATGGCTACACCTTC. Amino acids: CASSPQGYGYTF.

The CDR3 bases are TGTGCCTTGGGACAGGATAATGAAAAACTGTTTTTT. This translates into CALGQDNEKLFF. V and J are TRBV30 and TRBJ1-4, with 8 positions matching TRBD1. Germline CDR1 and CDR2: GTSNPN and SVGIG (reference sequence). The CDR3 is 12 amino acids. J was trimmed by 4 bases and V by 7 bases; bases with no gene match: 2.

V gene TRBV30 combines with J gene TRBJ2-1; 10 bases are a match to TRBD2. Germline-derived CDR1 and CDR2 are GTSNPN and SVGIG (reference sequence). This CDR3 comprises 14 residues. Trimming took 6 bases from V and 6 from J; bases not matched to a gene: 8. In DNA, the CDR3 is TGTGCCTGTGGGGGAACTAGCGGGATCAATGAGCAGTTCTTC. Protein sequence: CACGGTSGINEQFF.